A selection of T cell receptor beta chains follows, all from one sample in a study of cytomegalovirus exposure and HLA in healthy donors. Only in-frame clones appear in the TCRdb table, and some are missing; sequencing was by immunoSEQ multiplex PCR. Counted here are roughly 87,000 clones, over 60% occurring once; the ten biggest clones make up about 4%. Source material: PBMCs. The receptors here all came from a man in his 60s in good health and CMV-seronegative. The CDR3 runs from the conserved cysteine through the conserved F or W. A D gene is named only where the DNA matches it firmly. Expanded clones get a size class; other rows say once, few or many, or leave the size out.

clone size,D gene,V gene,J gene,CDR3 DNA,CDR3 protein
NA,NA,TRBV12-5,TRBJ1-1,TGTGCTAGTGGTTTGCCGAGCGGACGGAAGAACACTGAAGCTTTCTTT,CASGLPSGRKNTEAFF
few,NA,TRBV2,TRBJ1-2,TGTGCCAGCAGTGTTGCAGGGGCCCTGATCGGGGGCTACACCTTC,CASSVAGALIGGYTF
NA,TRBD2,TRBV6-1,TRBJ2-3,TGTGCCAGCAGTAAAGGACTAGCGGGGGCTAGCACAGATACGCAGTATTTT,CASSKGLAGASTDTQYF
NA,NA,TRBV11-3,TRBJ2-7,TGTGCCAGCAGCCCAGGGGGGCCATCCGAGCAGTACTTC,CASSPGGPSEQYF
NA,NA,TRBV18,TRBJ1-5,TGTGCCAGCTCACCAGTCGGAGGGTTAAGAAGTGGTCAGCCCCAGCATTTT,CASSPVGGLRSGQPQHF
NA,TRBD1,TRBV6-6,TRBJ1-5,TGTGCCAGCAGTCGGGACAGGGGAGGAAGCAATCAGCCCCAGCATTTT,CASSRDRGGSNQPQHF
once,TRBD2,TRBV11-3,TRBJ2-7,TGTGCCAGCAGCTCTAGCGGGGGGGCCTACGAGCAGTACTTC,CASSSSGGAYEQYF
once,NA,TRBV9,TRBJ2-7,TGTGCCAGCAGCGTAGGACTCGACTACGAGCAGTACTTC,CASSVGLDYEQYF
NA,NA,TRBV19,TRBJ2-5,TGTGCCACCTCAGGGGCAGAGACCCAGTACTTC,CATSGAETQYF
NA,TRBD1,TRBV11-3,TRBJ2-6,TGTGCCAGCAGCTCAGGGGGTACCGGGGCCAACGTCCTGACTTTC,CASSSGGTGANVLTF
NA,NA,TRBV6-6,TRBJ1-5,TGTGCCAGCCTACGGGATAGCAATCAGCCCCAGCATTTT,CASLRDSNQPQHF
NA,TRBD2,TRBV4-1,TRBJ2-3,TGCGCCAGCAGCCAAGACCCAATACTAGCGTGGTCGACAGATACGCAGTATTTT,CASSQDPILAWSTDTQYF
few,NA,TRBV6-1,TRBJ1-1,TGTGCCACCAGCATAAGGCCCGGGACTGAAGCTTTCTTT,CATSIRPGTEAFF
NA,NA,TRBV21-1,TRBJ1-3,TGTGCCAGCCCCAAAGAGAGGGACAGGGCGTCTCGGTGCTCTGGAAACACCATATATTTT,CASPKERDRASRCSGNTIYF
NA,TRBD1,TRBV4-1,TRBJ2-7,TGCGCCAGCAGCCAAGATTTACAGGGGGTAAGCTACGAGCAGTACTTC,CASSQDLQGVSYEQYF
NA,NA,TRBV5-4,TRBJ1-1,TGTGCCAGCAGCTTGGCCTTCAGGGACACTGAAGCTTTCTTT,CASSLAFRDTEAFF
NA,NA,TRBV6-5,TRBJ1-1,TGTGCCAGCAGTTACTCGGGGGGGTTTGGGACTGAAGCTTTCTTT,CASSYSGGFGTEAFF
NA,TRBD2,TRBV7-8,TRBJ2-2,TGTGCCAGCAGCTTAGTCCTCTTGGGACTAGCGGGGGAGAACACCGGGGAGCTGTTTTTT,CASSLVLLGLAGENTGELFF
few,TRBD1,TRBV6-1,TRBJ1-1,TGTGCCAGCAGTGTAGAGACAGGGCTGGGAACTGAAGCTTTCTTT,CASSVETGLGTEAFF
NA,NA,TRBV10-1,TRBJ2-7,TGCGCCAGCGGGAGAGCAGGCCGCCCCTACGAGCAGTACTTC,CASGRAGRPYEQYF
NA,TRBD1,TRBV13,TRBJ1-1,TGTGCCAGCAGCTTTACGACAGGGGCTCAGGCGGCTTTCTTT,CASSFTTGAQAAFF
NA,TRBD2,TRBV11-2,TRBJ2-3,TGTGCCAGCAGCCCGGGACTAGGCACGGATACGCAGTATTTT,CASSPGLGTDTQYF
NA,NA,TRBV11-3,TRBJ1-1,NA,CASSFGGGSTEASF
NA,NA,TRBV18,TRBJ1-3,TGTGCCAGCTCACCACCTACAGCCTCCTCTGGAAACACCATATATTTT,CASSPPTASSGNTIYF
NA,NA,TRBV7-3,TRBJ2-2,TGTGCCAGCAGCCGGGACTCCAACACCGGGGAGCTGTTTTTT,CASSRDSNTGELFF
NA,NA,TRBV6-1,TRBJ1-1,TGTGCCAGCAGAATCACCTCAGGGGTTACTGAAGCTTTCTTT,CASRITSGVTEAFF
NA,TRBD1,TRBV7-9,TRBJ2-2,TGTGCCAGCAGCCTAAAACAGGGGTATGGCGGGGAGCTGTTTTTT,CASSLKQGYGGELFF
NA,NA,TRBV21-1,TRBJ1-5,TGTGCCAGCAGCAAAAGGGTTGGACAGGGGGTAGTTGGCAATCAGCCCCAGCATTTT,CASSKRVGQGVVGNQPQHF
NA,NA,TRBV6-1,TRBJ1-2,TGTGCCAGCTCTCAGGGGAACTATGGCTACACCTTC,CASSQGNYGYTF
NA,NA,TRBV6-5,TRBJ2-3,TGTGCCAGCAGTTCACCGGGACAACCCACAGATACGCAGTATTTT,CASSSPGQPTDTQYF
few,NA,TRBV7-8,TRBJ2-7,TGTGCCAGCAGCATAAGACTAGTCCCCTACGAGCAGTACTTC,CASSIRLVPYEQYF
NA,NA,TRBV6-4,TRBJ2-7,TGTGTCCAGGAAGGGAGGTACGAGCAGTACTTC,CVQEGRYEQYF
NA,TRBD2,TRBV9,TRBJ2-5,TGTGCCAGCAGCGTGGGGCGGACTAGCGGTTTCGGGACCCAGTACTTC,CASSVGRTSGFGTQYF
few,TRBD1,TRBV6-1,TRBJ1-6,TGTGCCAGCAGCCTCGGACAGGGGAATAATTCACCCCTCCACTTT,CASSLGQGNNSPLHF
once,TRBD2,TRBV5-4,TRBJ2-2,TGTGCCAGCAGCAAAGGACTAGCGTCCGGGGAGCTGTTTTTT,CASSKGLASGELFF
NA,NA,TRBV15,TRBJ2-5,TGTGCCACCAGCAGAGAGTGGGGGGTGCAAGAGACCCAGTACTTC,CATSREWGVQETQYF
NA,NA,TRBV5-4,TRBJ1-6,TGTGCCAGCAGCCAGGCCCCCACTTCACCCCTCCACTTT,CASSQAPTSPLHF
NA,NA,TRBV5-1,TRBJ1-1,TGCGCCAGCAGGAGTGACATGAACACTGAAGCTTTCTTT,CASRSDMNTEAFF
few,NA,TRBV5-6,TRBJ1-1,TGTGCCAGCAGCTTAGACACAAACACTGAAGCTTTCTTT,CASSLDTNTEAFF
few,NA,TRBV30,TRBJ1-2,TGTGCCTGGAGTCCCGGGTATCGCTACACCTTC,CAWSPGYRYTF
NA,NA,TRBV30,TRBJ1-6,TGTGCCTGGAGGCCCGTGGCAGGGGTCAATTCACCCCTCCACTTT,CAWRPVAGVNSPLHF
NA,NA,TRBV9,TRBJ2-1,TGTGCCAGCAGCGGGGGGGGGACGGGGGCCGGGAATGAGCAGTTCTTC,CASSGGGTGAGNEQFF
NA,NA,TRBV25-1,TRBJ1-1,TGTGCCAGCAGTTCCTCACGGGGGGGCTACACTGAAGCTTTCTTT,CASSSSRGGYTEAFF
NA,TRBD1,TRBV13,TRBJ2-7,TGTGCCAGCAGCTTAAGGGGACAGGGGGCCTACGAGCAGTACTTC,CASSLRGQGAYEQYF
NA,NA,TRBV7-6,TRBJ2-1,TGTGCCAGCAGCTTAGCGAGGTCGGGGGAGCAGTTCTTC,CASSLARSGEQFF
few,NA,TRBV6-6,TRBJ1-1,TGTGCCAGCAGCTCGACAGGCAACACTGAAGCTTTCTTT,CASSSTGNTEAFF